The 27 T cell receptor beta chains below come from one sample, sequenced in a study of CD8 T cells in ankylosing spondylitis. TCRdb fed the 5' RACE reads into MiXCR, producing one record per CDR3 protein. Of around 250,000 distinct CDR3 sequences listed, roughly 32% are singletons. Sequencing input: blood, either unsorted or a sorted T cell fraction (not recorded which). These receptors came from a male donor with ankylosing spondylitis or in good health (not recorded which).

This chain joins TRBV4-1 and TRBJ2-5, with 7 bases aligning to TRBD2. The germline V gene encodes CDR1 MGHRA and CDR2 YSYEKL. There are 14 residues in the CDR3. Unmatched junction bases numbered 4, after V lost 2 bases and J lost 4 bases. This chain's CDR3 is CASSQPLAAETQYF. In nucleotides, the CDR3 is TGCGCCAGCAGCCAACCTCTAGCGGCAGAGACCCAGTACTTC.

The rearrangement links TRBV5-6 to TRBJ2-3; 10 bases agree with TRBD1. CDR1 is SGHDT and CDR2 is YYEEEE in the germline V gene. The CDR3 covers 16 residues. Trimming removed 3 bases from V and 3 bases from J; junction bases left unmatched: 7. CDR3 protein: CASSSYRDRGTDTQYF. The CDR3 nucleotides are TGTGCCAGCAGCTCCTACCGGGACAGGGGAACAGATACGCAGTATTTT.

This clonotype was picked up a small number of times. The V and J genes are TRBV6-5 and TRBJ2-3; 7 positions agree with TRBD1. Losses at the gene ends were 4 bases for V and 4 bases for J; bases not matched to a gene: 5. The length of the CDR3 is 14 residues. Germline V gene lookup returns CDR1 MNHEY and CDR2 SVGAGI. The CDR3 spells CASSSGQVADTQYF. The CDR3 nucleotides read TGTGCCAGCAGTTCCGGACAGGTAGCAGATACGCAGTATTTT.

The rearrangement joins TRBV5-5 to TRBJ2-7; 7 bases line up with TRBD1. The CDR3 runs 15 residues. Losses at the gene ends were 1 base for V and 0 bases for J; bases not matched to a gene: 4. Germline V gene sequence: CDR1 SGHKS, CDR2 YYEKEE (reference sequence). CDR3 sequence (DNA): TGTGCCAGCAGCTTGTGGGCAGGGGGCTCCTACGAGCAGTACTTC. The encoded protein is CASSLWAGGSYEQYF.

This clonotype has at least ten counts. The chain is built from TRBV20-1 and TRBJ2-3; 13 bases are a match to TRBD2. The CDR3 covers 17 residues. The germline CDR1 and CDR2 sequences are DFQATT and SNEGSKA (reference sequence). J gave up 6 bases and V 1 base, and 10 bases lay outside the gene matches. In DNA, the CDR3 is TGCAGTGCTAGAGCCTTTCGGACTAGCGGGGGCCCCGATACGCAGTATTTT. Its translation is CSARAFRTSGGPDTQYF.

The chain recombines TRBV12-3 or TRBV12-4 with TRBJ1-2, with D unresolved. V lost 6 bases, J lost 3 bases, and 8 bases lay in between. CDR3 size: 12 residues. The CDR3 DNA follows: TGTGCCAGCAGGCGGGAGGACTATGGCTACACCTTC. As protein: CASRREDYGYTF.

The chain joins TRBV28 to TRBJ1-2; D not resolved. CDR3 size: 13 residues. Trimming took off 6 bases at V and 4 bases at J, with 12 bases between the two ends. CDR1 and CDR2 (germline): MDHEN, SYDVKM. The DNA for the CDR3 is TGTGCCAGCAGCCACGATTCACTCTATGGCTACACCTTC. It yields the protein CASSHDSLYGYTF.

This clonotype was seen a few times. The rearrangement uses TRBV7-2 and TRBJ2-1, with 8 bases that match TRBD2. The CDR3 runs 14 residues. CDR1 and CDR2 from the germline V gene are SGHTA and FQGNSA. Unmatched junction bases numbered 8, after V lost 4 bases and J lost 9 bases. This CDR3 is CASSWAGGDGEQFF. CDR3 DNA sequence: TGTGCCAGCAGCTGGGCGGGGGGAGATGGTGAGCAGTTCTTC. Full variable domain (rest looked up from reference TRBV7-2 and TRBJ2-1): GAGVSQSPSNKVTEKGKDVELRCDPISGHTALYWYRQSLGQGLEFLIYFQGNSAPDKSGLPSDRFSAERTGGSVSTLTIQRTQQEDSAVYLCASSWAGGDGEQFFGPGTRLTVL.

This clonotype was seen only a few times. The rearrangement uses TRBV20-1 and TRBJ2-3; 7 bases align to TRBD1. The ends lost 5 bases at V and 0 bases at J; junction bases unmatched: 8. The length of the CDR3 is 15 residues. CDR1 and CDR2 from the germline V gene are DFQATT and SNEGSKA (reference sequence). The CDR3 spells CSAQSTGSSTDTQYF. In nucleotides, the CDR3 is TGCAGTGCTCAATCGACAGGGAGTAGCACAGATACGCAGTATTTT.

In this sample, this clonotype turned up once. The chain employs TRBV20-1 and TRBJ2-2; D is possibly TRBD1 (6 bases). Trimming removed 3 bases from V and 6 bases from J, with 17 bases in between. Germline V gene data show CDR1 as DFQATT and CDR2 as SNEGSKA (reference sequence). This CDR3 is 15 amino acids long. CDR3 sequence (DNA): TGCAGTGCTAGGGCTGTGGGGGCACTTTCCGGGGAGCTGTTTTTT. Translated: CSARAVGALSGELFF.

This rearrangement joins TRBV6-1 to TRBJ1-2; D gene unclear. Looked up from germline, CDR1 is MNHNS and CDR2 is SASEGT. Trimming removed 7 bases at V and 4 bases at J, with 13 bases between. The CDR3 spans 13 residues. CDR3 sequence: CASKSWVSYGYTF. In DNA, the CDR3 is TGTGCCAGCAAATCTTGGGTCTCCTATGGCTACACCTTC.

V usage is TRBV6-1 and J usage is TRBJ2-3; TRBD2 matches 9 bases. Germline CDR1 is MNHNS and CDR2 is SASEGT. This CDR3 has 14 residues. Trimming at V came to 6 bases and at J to 4 bases, leaving 5 bases not matched to a gene. The CDR3 reads CASRPGLASDTQYF. For the CDR3, the DNA is TGTGCCAGCAGACCGGGACTAGCTTCAGATACGCAGTATTTT.

V is TRBV27 and J is TRBJ1-4; D is perhaps TRBD1 (5 bases). V was cut by 3 bases and J by 11 bases, with 10 bases left in between. Germline values: CDR1 MNHEY, CDR2 SMNVEV (reference sequence). The CDR3 contains 12 residues. The CDR3 nucleotides are TGTGCCAGCAGTTTCCGGGAGGGGAAACTGTTTTTT. As protein: CASSFREGKLFF.

The chain joins TRBV12-3 or TRBV12-4 to TRBJ2-5; either TRBD1 or TRBD2 may fit D (6 bases each). Trimming took off 5 bases at V and 3 bases at J, with 19 bases between the two ends. The CDR3 has 16 amino acids. The DNA for the CDR3 is TGTGCCAGCAGTCCGAGGGGGGAAGAGTTAAAAGAGACCCAGTACTTC. Encoded protein: CASSPRGEELKETQYF.

The V call is TRBV2, the J call TRBJ1-1; weak D call: TRBD1 (5 bases). The germline V and J ends were trimmed by 11 bases and 1 base, with 14 bases remaining between them. Germline loops: CDR1 SNHLY, CDR2 FYNNEI. CDR3 length equals 13 residues. This chain's CDR3 is CAVTGLENTEAFF. For the CDR3, the DNA is TGTGCCGTAACGGGACTGGAGAACACTGAAGCTTTCTTT.

This chain connects TRBV3-1 to TRBJ2-3; D might be TRBD2 (5 bases). This CDR3 contains 15 residues. V shed 5 bases and J shed 2 bases, with 14 bases lying between them. Germline values: CDR1 LGHDT, CDR2 YNNKEL (reference sequence). CDR3 nucleotides: TGTGCCAGCAGCTTCCTGACTACCACCACAGATACGCAGTATTTT. This gives the protein CASSFLTTTTDTQYF.

In nucleotides, the CDR3 is TGTGCCAGCAGTTTGGGTCCGGGACAGGGGGCCCACGAGCAGTACTTC. Amino acid sequence: CASSLGPGQGAHEQYF. The genes are TRBV12-3 or TRBV12-4 and TRBJ2-7; TRBD1 matches 12 bases. This CDR3 is built from 16 residues. The trim removed 3 bases at V and 5 bases at J, leaving 8 bases unmatched.

The table lists this clonotype with a few counts. The V call is TRBV20-1, the J call TRBJ2-3, with TRBD2 identical over 12 bases. Trimming took 4 bases from V and 4 from J; bases not matched to a gene: 3. In germline, CDR1 is DFQATT, CDR2 SNEGSKA (reference sequence). CDR3 length: 14 amino acids. The CDR3 nucleotides are TGCAGTGCTAAACTAGCGGGGGGCTCAGATACGCAGTATTTT. Its protein is CSAKLAGGSDTQYF.

This chain joins TRBV7-9 and TRBJ2-1; D unclear. The V end was cut by 8 bases, the J end by 4 bases, with 6 bases between. CDR3 length: 11 amino acids. Germline-derived CDR1 and CDR2 are SEHNR and FQNEAQ (reference sequence). The CDR3 bases are TGTGCCAGCTTCGAGTACAATGAGCAGTTCTTC. It translates to CASFEYNEQFF. The whole variable domain, remainder taken from reference TRBV7-9 and TRBJ2-1, is DTGVSQNPRHKITKRGQNVTFRCDPISEHNRLYWYRQTLGQGPEFLTYFQNEAQLEKSRLLSDRFSAERPKGSFSTLEIQRTEQGDSAMYLCASFEYNEQFFGPGTRLTVL.

Remarks on this clonotype: Sequence at one end of the junction differs from germline and may be a read error. The chain employs TRBV12-3 or TRBV12-4 and TRBJ2-3, with D possibly matching TRBD2 (5 bases). The length of the CDR3 is 16 residues. The CDR3 here is CASSRQRPPSTDTHYF. DNA of the CDR3: TGTGCCAGCAGTCGCCAGCGCCCCCCTAGCACAGATACGCACTATTTT.

This clonotype was detected only a few times. The J gene is TRBJ2-1, the V gene TRBV18; TRBD2 aligns across 8 bases. The CDR3 is made up of 15 amino acids. Germline assignment: CDR1 KGHSH and CDR2 LQKENI. The junction had 5 bases not matched to a gene; V was cut back by 1 base and J by 6 bases. This chain's CDR3 is CASSPLSGGRNEQFF. In DNA, the CDR3 is TGTGCCAGCTCACCACTGAGCGGGGGCCGCAATGAGCAGTTCTTC.

This rearrangement joins TRBV5-1 to TRBJ2-1; D unresolved. This CDR3 spans 13 amino acids. In germline, CDR1 is SGHRS, CDR2 YFSETQ. With 3 bases removed from V and 6 bases from J, the gap between germline ends came to 10 bases. Here the CDR3 reads CASSSRSFNEQFF. In DNA form, the CDR3 reads TGCGCCAGCAGCTCGAGGAGTTTCAATGAGCAGTTCTTC.

V and J are TRBV3-1 and TRBJ2-5, with D maybe TRBD1 (6 bases). CDR1 and CDR2 from the germline V gene are LGHDT and YNNKEL (reference sequence). The ends were cut back, 2 bases at V and 3 bases at J, with 10 bases in the middle. The CDR3 length is 14 residues. The CDR3 nucleotides read TGTGCCAGCAGCCAATCGGCAGGGGAAGAGACCCAGTACTTC. The encoded protein is CASSQSAGEETQYF.

This clonotype was detected only a few times. V is TRBV6-1 and J is TRBJ1-5; the D is unclear. CDR3 length: 14 amino acids. With 6 bases removed from V and 0 bases from J, the gap between germline ends came to 9 bases. Germline assignment: CDR1 MNHNS and CDR2 SASEGT. Here the CDR3 DNA reads TGTGCCAGCAGCCCCCGGCCTAGCAATCAGCCCCAGCATTTT. Encoded protein: CASSPRPSNQPQHF.

This clonotype was seen a few times. In DNA, the CDR3 is TGTGCCATCAAGGGGACAGGGAGGGGTTCAGAGACCCAGTACTTC. Encoded protein: CAIKGTGRGSETQYF. The gene calls are TRBV10-3 and TRBJ2-5, with TRBD1 matching over 9 bases. Germline values: CDR1 ENHRY, CDR2 SYGVKD. The trim removed 7 bases at V and 4 bases at J, leaving 10 bases unmatched. The length of the CDR3 is 15 residues.

This clonotype has only a few counts. The chain links TRBV5-5 to TRBJ2-7; D is ambiguous. In germline, CDR1 is SGHKS, CDR2 YYEKEE (reference sequence). V lost 0 bases to trimming and J lost 5 bases, with 18 bases between them. The CDR3 totals 16 residues. In nucleotides, the CDR3 is TGTGCCAGCAGCTTGGAGGCCTACCGTATATGGGACGAGCAGTACTTC. It yields the protein CASSLEAYRIWDEQYF.

This clonotype was observed a handful of times. The chain recombines TRBV5-1 with TRBJ2-1, with 12 bases that match TRBD2. Germline lookup yields CDR1 SGHRS and CDR2 YFSETQ. The CDR3 runs 19 residues. V dropped 4 bases and J dropped 0; count of bases not matched to a gene: 11. The CDR3 region has the DNA TGCGCCAGCAGCCCAAGGCTAGCGGGGGGGCCCAGCTCCTACAATGAGCAGTTCTTC. Protein sequence: CASSPRLAGGPSSYNEQFF.